This T cell receptor beta chain is drawn from a study of esophageal squamous cell carcinoma under preoperative chemotherapy. About the research overall: Both tumor-infiltrating lymphocytes and peripheral blood T cells were profiled.

The study, taken as a whole, reports: Chemotherapy was followed by significantly higher TCR diversity in peripheral T cells only, not tumor-infiltrating lymphocytes.

TCRdb re-called the PCR reads with MiXCR, one entry per CDR3 protein. Of over 25,000 distinct CDR3 sequences listed, 40% to 60% are singletons. Notes on this clonotype: Its antigen remains unidentified.

There are 16 residues in the CDR3. Germline V gives CDR1 SGHTA, CDR2 FQGNSA. Stated time point: after preoperative PTX-NDP chemotherapy. Patients received paclitaxel-nedaplatin as preoperative chemotherapy before surgery. The clonotype comes from a human donor with esophageal squamous cell carcinoma. The donor label of this sample is uncertain. Sample collection occurred from a patient given preoperative chemotherapy. The rearrangement uses TRBV7-2 and TRBJ2-1, with 9 bases aligning to TRBD2. The end of the DNA aligns better with TRBJ2-7, so the J call may be wrong. This CDR3 is CASSSILAGAPYEQYF. CDR3 sequence (DNA): TGTGCCAGCAGCTCGATACTAGCGGGTGCTCCCTACGAGCAGTACTTC.